The clone carrying this TCR beta chain was recorded many times. What it binds is unknown. The data derive from a study of neurological immune-mediated disorders. Germline V gene data show CDR1 as MNHEY and CDR2 as SMNVEV (reference sequence). This CDR3 comprises 14 residues. Unmatched junction bases numbered 5, after V lost 7 bases and J lost 2 bases. TCRdb itself ran the 5' RACE reads through MiXCR, one entry per CDR3 protein. The table includes around 130,000 distinct CDR3 sequences, roughly 3.2% detected once. The study, taken as a whole, reports: Multiple sclerosis was found to have the least TCR clonal expansion, below healthy controls, and HTLV-1-associated myelopathy the most. No sharing of CDR3 amino acid sequences was observed among expanded clones across subjects, suggesting private repertoires in all groups.

This chain joins TRBV27 and TRBJ2-3; 8 bases are shared with TRBD2. Sequencing was done on a sample of PBMCs. The origin of this receptor is a woman in her 30s with multiple sclerosis. The CDR3 sequence: CASTSSGYTDTQYF. The CDR3 DNA reads TGTGCCAGCACGTCTAGCGGGTACACAGATACGCAGTATTTT.